This T cell receptor (beta chain) was recovered during a study of T-cell memory formation after mild COVID-19. TCRdb re-analysed the 5' RACE reads in MiXCR, keeping a single row per CDR3 protein. The sample lists over 400,000 distinct CDR3 sequences, more than 20% occurring once. This clonotype was counted a few times. Germline values: CDR1 SNHLY, CDR2 FYNNEI. The CDR3 is made up of 13 amino acids. Trimming shortened V by 4 bases and J by 3 bases, and 9 bases separated the two germline ends. The source is an adult woman who had mild COVID-19 (a few samples of this study predate the infection). Cell type and time point are not known. The sequenced sample consisted of PBMCs or a T cell subset sorted from them (not recorded which). The chain couples TRBV2 to TRBJ2-5, with a tentative D call TRBD2 (6 bases). The CDR3 loop is CASSGDSKETQYF. The CDR3 DNA reads as TGTGCCAGCAGTGGGGACTCGAAAGAGACCCAGTACTTC. Based on the CDR3 plus reference TRBV2 and TRBJ2-5, the full variable domain is EPEVTQTPSHQVTQMGQEVILRCVPISNHLYFYWYRQILGQKVEFLVSFYNNEISEKSEIFDDQFSVERPDGSNFTLKIRSTKLEDSAMYFCASSGDSKETQYFGPGTRLLVL.